Below are 15 T cell receptor beta chains sequenced from a single sample in a study of response to subunit inactivated influenza vaccine. Each CDR3 protein is one row after TCRdb ran MiXCR on the RT-PCR reads. The sample consists of roughly 700,000 distinct CDR3 sequences, around 13% of them appearing once. Sequenced here: PBMCs from blood, sampled 14 days before vaccination. These receptors originate from a man aged 50 to 60 who received an inactivated influenza vaccine.

This clonotype was seen a handful of times. The chain couples TRBV3-1 to TRBJ1-1; no clear D gene. With 1 base removed from V and 6 bases from J, the gap between germline ends came to 12 bases. The germline V gene encodes CDR1 LGHDT and CDR2 YNNKEL (reference sequence). The CDR3 loop spans 14 amino acids. The CDR3 sequence: CASSQGTIEAEAFF. Written as DNA, the CDR3 is TGTGCCAGCAGCCAAGGGACGATAGAGGCTGAAGCTTTCTTT. The entire variable domain, with the rest obtained from reference TRBV3-1 and TRBJ1-1, is as follows: DTAVSQTPKYLVTQMGNDKSIKCEQNLGHDTMYWYKQDSKKFLKIMFSYNNKELIINETVPNRFSPKSPDKAHLNLHINSLELGDSAVYFCASSQGTIEAEAFFGQGTRLTVV.

This clonotype occurred a few times. The chain employs TRBV4-1 and TRBJ2-3; 7 bases map to TRBD2. The CDR3 is 13 residues long. V lost 4 bases and J lost 4; bases outside the gene matches: 2. The germline V gene has CDR1 MGHRA and CDR2 YSYEKL. In DNA form, the CDR3 reads TGCGCCAGCAGCCGACGGGAGGCAGATACGCAGTATTTT. Translation: CASSRREADTQYF.

This clonotype came up a few times. The V and J genes are TRBV6-1 and TRBJ2-7; D is possibly TRBD2 (6 bases). This CDR3 contains 14 residues. Germline lookup yields CDR1 MNHNS and CDR2 SASEGT. The V gene lost 7 bases and the J gene lost 2 bases, with 15 bases spanning the gap. CDR3: CASTRGPGAYEQYF. The CDR3 nucleotides are TGTGCCAGCACGAGGGGACCGGGGGCCTACGAGCAGTACTTC.

This clonotype was seen more than once but under ten times. Its ends do not fully match the called genes, so a read error is possible. This chain links TRBV7-9 with TRBJ1-3, with a possible D match to TRBD1 (6 bases). Germline V gene lookup returns CDR1 SEHNR and CDR2 FQNEAQ (reference sequence). The CDR3 contains 11 residues. CDR3 in amino acids: CASSPDSLPWF. The CDR3 nucleotides are TGTGCCAGCAGCCCGGACAGCCTTCCTTGGTTT.

This clonotype was counted only a few times. This rearrangement joins TRBV6-2 or TRBV6-3 to TRBJ2-7; 7 bases line up with TRBD2. The CDR3 runs to 16 residues. The V and J ends lost 2 bases and 4 bases, in that order; junction bases with no gene match: 11. The germline CDR1 and CDR2 sequences are MNHEY and SVGEGT. This CDR3 is CASSYPTSGEKYEQYF. As DNA, the CDR3 is TGTGCCAGCAGTTACCCCACAAGCGGGGAGAAGTACGAGCAGTACTTC.

This clonotype was seen at least ten times. This chain joins TRBV24-1 and TRBJ2-1; TRBD2 is a possible D gene (5 bases). Trimming stripped 0 bases from V and 5 bases from J, with 13 bases between. Germline V gene data show CDR1 as KGHDR and CDR2 as SFDVKD. This CDR3 has 16 amino acids. The CDR3 bases are TGTGCCACCAGTGATTTGGCTTTTGGAGGAGACAATGAGCAGTTCTTC. Translating it yields CATSDLAFGGDNEQFF.

This clonotype was seen more than once but under ten times. This chain uses TRBV15 with TRBJ2-7; 8 nucleotides agree with TRBD2. There are 17 residues in the CDR3. CDR1 and CDR2 from the germline V gene are LNHNV and YYDKDF (reference sequence). V shed 0 bases and J 0 bases; nucleotides not matched to a gene: 7. Here the CDR3 reads CATSRDLPGGASYEQYF. The CDR3 DNA is TGTGCCACCAGCAGAGATCTCCCCGGGGGGGCCTCCTACGAGCAGTACTTC.

The V call is TRBV6-2 or TRBV6-3, the J call TRBJ1-1, with a possible D match to TRBD1 (5 bases). CDR3 length: 18 residues. V lost 6 bases and J 1 base, leaving 24 bases between the germline ends. Germline lookup yields CDR1 MNHEY and CDR2 SVGEGT. DNA for the CDR3: TGTGCCAGCAGACCCACTGCGCAGGGAAGTTGGGGGAACACTGAAGCTTTCTTT. Its translation: CASRPTAQGSWGNTEAFF.

This clonotype was counted ten times or more. The chain recombines TRBV28 with TRBJ2-2; D possibly uses TRBD1 or TRBD2 (5 bases each). Trimming stripped 6 bases from V and 7 bases from J, with 15 bases between. The CDR3 sequence is 14 residues long. CDR1 and CDR2 (germline): MDHEN, SYDVKM. The CDR3 bases are TGTGCCAGCAGCCTCTTGGGACCTAGCGGGGAGCTGTTTTTT. It yields the protein CASSLLGPSGELFF.

This chain joins TRBV6-2 or TRBV6-3 and TRBJ2-7; 13 bases align to TRBD2. This CDR3 is 18 amino acids long. J gave up 4 bases and V 2 bases, and 11 bases lay outside the gene matches. Germline V gene sequence: CDR1 MNHEY, CDR2 SVGEGT. The CDR3 is CASSYPAWTSGSSYEQYF. The CDR3 DNA is TGTGCCAGCAGTTACCCCGCTTGGACTAGCGGGAGTTCGTACGAGCAGTACTTC.

The gene calls are TRBV5-1 and TRBJ2-7; 8 nucleotides agree with TRBD2. J lost 6 bases, V lost 2 bases, and 7 bases had no gene match. Germline V gene sequence: CDR1 SGHRS, CDR2 YFSETQ. The CDR3 covers 14 residues. The CDR3 protein is CASSFGTGGAEQYF. CDR3 coding DNA: TGCGCCAGCAGCTTTGGGACCGGGGGGGCCGAGCAGTACTTC.

This clonotype has just a few counts. V is TRBV27 and J is TRBJ2-1; 12 positions agree with TRBD1. The CDR3 runs 16 residues. The V gene end was trimmed by 5 bases and the J gene end by 3 bases; junction bases not matched to a gene: 5. The germline gives CDR1 MNHEY, CDR2 SMNVEV (reference sequence). This chain's CDR3 is CASSRGTGGHYNEQFF. The CDR3 DNA is TGTGCCAGCAGTCGGGGGACAGGGGGCCACTACAATGAGCAGTTCTTC.

This clonotype was observed a handful of times. The chain has TRBV7-6 and TRBJ2-7, with TRBD2 matching 7 bases. CDR1 is SGHVS, CDR2 FNYEAQ, per germline. CDR3 length: 14 residues. V shed 6 bases and J 3 bases; nucleotides not matched to a gene: 8. DNA of the CDR3: TGTGCCAGCAGTGCTGGGGGGGAGTTCTACGAGCAGTACTTC. It is translated as CASSAGGEFYEQYF. The variable domain in full, with the rest retrieved from reference TRBV7-6 and TRBJ2-7, is GAGVSQSPRYKVTKRGQDVALRCDPISGHVSLYWYRQALGQGPEFLTYFNYEAQQDKSGLPNDRFSAERPEGSISTLTIQRTEQRDSAMYRCASSAGGEFYEQYFGPGTRLTVT.

Only a few counts were recorded for this clonotype. CDR3: CASSLPRDPSNEQFF. DNA of the CDR3: TGTGCCAGCAGCTTGCCGCGAGACCCTTCCAATGAGCAGTTCTTC. This chain links TRBV5-4 with TRBJ2-1, with D hard to call. Germline V gene lookup returns CDR1 SGHNT and CDR2 YYREEE (reference sequence). V dropped 1 base and J dropped 6 bases, with 14 bases sitting between them. This CDR3 has 15 amino acids.

This chain uses TRBV7-2 with TRBJ2-5; D possibly matches TRBD1 or TRBD2 (6 bases each). The CDR3 extends over 13 amino acids. Trimming took off 5 bases at V and 5 bases at J, with 12 bases between the two ends. Germline CDR1 and CDR2: SGHTA and FQGNSA. This CDR3 is CASSGGTLETQYF. The CDR3 DNA is TGTGCCAGCAGCGGGGGGACATTGGAGACCCAGTACTTC.